This TCR beta chain was identified in a study of CD8+ T cells in alopecia areata. Study-level information: Patients in the study were on tofacitinib for 6 to 18 months, then off it for 6 months.

As regards this clone: Its target is unknown.

Treatment: oral pan-JAK inhibitor, 5-10 mg twice daily. Individuals with alopecia areata gave both lesional scalp punch biopsies and peripheral blood for collection. Extracted RNA was reverse transcribed into cDNA, the sequencing template. Measured with immunoSEQ multiplex PCR; TCRdb has only the in-frame clones, and not every one. This sample has some 200,000 clones, with around 50% found just once. Study findings and constraints: An increase in clonality over normal scalp was evident in lesional scalp, especially alopecia totalis/universalis.

The CDR3 has 12 residues. Germline V gene lookup returns CDR1 PRHDT and CDR2 FYEKMQ (reference sequence). The V gene lost 5 bases and the J gene lost 10 bases, with 12 bases spanning the gap. Sample: CD8+ T cells sorted from blood, taken at week 24, from a patient treated with tofacitinib. V gene TRBV13 combines with J gene TRBJ2-1; D is possibly TRBD1 (6 bases). The receptor's source is a human donor with alopecia areata. CDR3 loop: CASSRPGVEQFF. The DNA for the CDR3 is TGTGCCAGCAGCCGGCCAGGGGTGGAGCAGTTCTTC. The full variable domain, its missing parts supplied by reference TRBV13 and TRBJ2-1, is AAGVIQSPRHLIKEKRETATLKCYPIPRHDTVYWYQQGPGQDPQFLISFYEKMQSDKGSIPDRFSAQQFSDYHSELNMSSLELGDSALYFCASSRPGVEQFFGPGTRLTVL.